This T cell receptor (beta chain) comes out of a study of control samples from healthy donors and cancer patients. The assay was immunoSEQ multiplex PCR, and TCRdb's table has in-frame clones only and misses some. Of about 220,000 clones in the sample, around 94% were seen once. The germline V and J ends were trimmed by 7 bases and 9 bases, with 13 bases remaining between them. Per the germline V gene, CDR1 is MNHEY and CDR2 is SMNVEV (reference sequence). This CDR3 comprises 13 residues. V is TRBV27 and J is TRBJ1-6; perhaps TRBD1 as D (5 bases). The clonotype comes from a man in his fifties in good health. The sample was blood. CDR3 DNA: TGTGCCAGCACGCAGGGTAGTTCTTCACCCCTCCACTTT. Its translation is CASTQGSSSPLHF.